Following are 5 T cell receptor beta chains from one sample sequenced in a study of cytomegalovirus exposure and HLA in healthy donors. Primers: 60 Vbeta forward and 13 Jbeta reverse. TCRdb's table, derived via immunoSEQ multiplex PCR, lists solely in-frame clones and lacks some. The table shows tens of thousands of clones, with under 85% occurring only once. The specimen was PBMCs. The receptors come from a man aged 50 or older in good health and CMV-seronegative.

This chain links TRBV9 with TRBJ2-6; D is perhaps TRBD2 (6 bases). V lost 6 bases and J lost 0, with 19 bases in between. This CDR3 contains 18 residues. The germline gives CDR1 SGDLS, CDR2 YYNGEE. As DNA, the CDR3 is TGTGCCAGCAACTTCCCGGGGGTAAAAAGCTCTGGGGCCAACGTCCTGACTTTC. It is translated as CASNFPGVKSSGANVLTF.

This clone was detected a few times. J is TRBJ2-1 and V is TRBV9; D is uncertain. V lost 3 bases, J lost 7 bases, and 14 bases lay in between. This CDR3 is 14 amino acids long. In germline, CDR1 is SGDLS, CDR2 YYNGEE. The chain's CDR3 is CASSGSTVRNEQFF. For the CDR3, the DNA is TGTGCCAGCAGCGGATCGACTGTTCGAAATGAGCAGTTCTTC.

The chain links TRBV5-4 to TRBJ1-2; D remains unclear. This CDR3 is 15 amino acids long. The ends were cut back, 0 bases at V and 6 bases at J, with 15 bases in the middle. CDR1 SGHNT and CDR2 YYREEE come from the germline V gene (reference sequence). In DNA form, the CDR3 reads TGTGCCAGCAGCTTGGATAGGTCAGGCTGGGATGGCTACACCTTC. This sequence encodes CASSLDRSGWDGYTF. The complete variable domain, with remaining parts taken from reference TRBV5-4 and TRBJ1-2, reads ETGVTQSPTHLIKTRGQQVTLRCSSQSGHNTVSWYQQALGQGPQFIFQYYREEENGRGNFPPRFSGLQFPNYSSELNVNALELDDSALYLCASSLDRSGWDGYTFGSGTRLTVV.

The CDR3 DNA follows: TGTGCTAGTGGTTTGGTCCGGGGGGGCGCGGATACGCAGTATTTT. Protein sequence: CASGLVRGGADTQYF. This chain connects TRBV12-5 to TRBJ2-3; 8 positions agree with TRBD2. CDR1 and CDR2 (germline): LGHNT, FRNRAP. V was pared by 0 bases and J by 6 bases, with 5 bases of the junction left unmatched. This CDR3 spans 15 amino acids.

The CDR3 nucleotides read TGTGCCAGCACGAAAGACAGGGGGTCCTACAATGAGCAGTTCTTC. This sequence encodes CASTKDRGSYNEQFF. The chain uses TRBV2 and TRBJ2-1; TRBD1 agrees at 9 bases. Looked up from germline, CDR1 is SNHLY and CDR2 is FYNNEI. Losses at the gene ends were 7 bases for V and 1 base for J; bases not matched to a gene: 5. The CDR3 runs 15 residues.